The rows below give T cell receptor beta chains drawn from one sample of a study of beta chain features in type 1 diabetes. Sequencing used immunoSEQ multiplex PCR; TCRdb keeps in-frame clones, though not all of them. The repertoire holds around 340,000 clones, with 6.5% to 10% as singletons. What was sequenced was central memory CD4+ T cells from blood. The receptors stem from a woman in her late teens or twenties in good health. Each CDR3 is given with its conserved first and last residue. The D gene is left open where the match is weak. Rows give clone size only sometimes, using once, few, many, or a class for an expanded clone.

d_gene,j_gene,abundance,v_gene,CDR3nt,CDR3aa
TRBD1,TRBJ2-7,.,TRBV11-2,TGTGCCAGCAGCCTCTGGGACAGGGGGTACGAGCAGTACTTC,CASSLWDRGYEQYF
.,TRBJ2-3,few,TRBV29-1,TGCAGCGTCGTCCAGGATACGCAGTATTTT,CSVVQDTQYF
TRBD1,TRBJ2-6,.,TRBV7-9,TGTGCCAGCACCCGGACAGGGGGCGCTGGGGCCAACGTCCTGACTTTC,CASTRTGGAGANVLTF
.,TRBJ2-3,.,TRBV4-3,TGCGCCAGCAGCCAAGGGGCTTACAGCACAGATACGCAGTATTTT,CASSQGAYSTDTQYF
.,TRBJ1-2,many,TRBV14,TGTGCCAGCAGCCGCGGCGTGACGCCCGGCTACACCTTC,CASSRGVTPGYTF
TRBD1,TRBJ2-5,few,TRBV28,TGTGCCAGCAGTCATGGGGACAGGGGACCTCAAGAGACCCAGTACTTC,CASSHGDRGPQETQYF
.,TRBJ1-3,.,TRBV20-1,TGCAGTGTTCGTTCTGGCAACACCATATATTTT,CSVRSGNTIYF
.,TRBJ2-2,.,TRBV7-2,TGTGCCAGCAGTTCCTATCTCGCCGGGGAGCTGTTTTTT,CASSSYLAGELFF
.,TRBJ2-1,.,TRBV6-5,TGTGCCAGCAGTTACGGCGGGACGATTAATGAGCAGTTCTTC,CASSYGGTINEQFF
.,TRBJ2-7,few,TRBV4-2,TGTGCCAGCAGCCCTTACGATGGCGCCTACGAGCAGTACTTC,CASSPYDGAYEQYF
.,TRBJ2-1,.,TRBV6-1,TGTGCCAGCAGTGCCAGCGGAGGGAAAAATGAGCAGTTCTTC,CASSASGGKNEQFF
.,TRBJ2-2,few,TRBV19,TGTGCCAGTAGTATAGCTGCCGGGGAGCTGTTTTTT,CASSIAAGELFF
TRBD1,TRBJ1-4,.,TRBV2,TGTGCCAGCAGTTACGTAATTCAGGGGGCTAATGAAAAACTGTTTTTT,CASSYVIQGANEKLFF
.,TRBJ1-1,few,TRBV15,TGTGCCACCAGCAGAGTTGGCGGGGAAGCTTTCTTT,CATSRVGGEAFF
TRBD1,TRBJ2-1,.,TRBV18,TGTGCCAGCTCGGGACAGAACTACAATGAGCAGTTCTTC,CASSGQNYNEQFF
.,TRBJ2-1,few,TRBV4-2,TGTGCCAGCAGCCCGAATCTAGGATACAATGAGCAGTTCTTC,CASSPNLGYNEQFF
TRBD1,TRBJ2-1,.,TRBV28,TGTGCCAGCAGCTTAGGGGACAGTCTACGTGGTGGTCAGTTCTTC,CASSLGDSLRGGQFF
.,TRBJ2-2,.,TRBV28,TGTGCCAGCAGTTTATGGGCAGGGTCGGGCACCGGGGAGCTGTTTTTT,CASSLWAGSGTGELFF
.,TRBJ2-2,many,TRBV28,TGTGCCAGCGCCCGAGGGACCGGGGAGCTGTTTTTT,CASARGTGELFF
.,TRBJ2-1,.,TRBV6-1,TGTGCCAGCAGGGAAACTCAGGGGGGGTCCTACAATGAGCAGTTCTTC,CASRETQGGSYNEQFF
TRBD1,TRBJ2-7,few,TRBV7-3,TGTGCCAGCAGGCACACCGGGACAGGGTCCTACGAGCAGTACTTC,CASRHTGTGSYEQYF
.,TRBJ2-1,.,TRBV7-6,TGTGCCAGCAGCCTGGGGCAGGTAGCCTACAATGAGCAGTTCTTC,CASSLGQVAYNEQFF
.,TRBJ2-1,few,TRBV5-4,TGTGCCAGCAGCAAACAGCTAACTAGCTACAATGAGCAGTTCTTC,CASSKQLTSYNEQFF
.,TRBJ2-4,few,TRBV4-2,TGTGCCAGCAGCCAAGACACGAGGGGGGCCAAAAACATTCAGTACTTC,CASSQDTRGAKNIQYF
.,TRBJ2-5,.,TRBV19,TGTGCCAGTAGTATAGATGGATGGGAGACCCAGTACTTC,CASSIDGWETQYF
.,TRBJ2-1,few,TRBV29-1,TGCAGCGTCAGGCCGAATTTTGGGGGGGCGAGCAATGAGCAGTTCTTC,CSVRPNFGGASNEQFF
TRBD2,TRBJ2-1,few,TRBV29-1,TGCAGCTTAACGACTAGCGGCTCTTGGAACAATGAGCAGTTCTTC,CSLTTSGSWNNEQFF
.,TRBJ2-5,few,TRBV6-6,TGTGCCACTAAGGTGGAGGCGGAGACCCAGTACTTC,CATKVEAETQYF
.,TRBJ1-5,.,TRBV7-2,TGTGCCAGCAGCTTAACGACAGGACACAATCAGCCCCAGCATTTT,CASSLTTGHNQPQHF
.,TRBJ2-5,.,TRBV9,TGTGCCAGCAGCGTAGGCGGTAGGGGCCGGTTCCAAGAGACCCAGTACTTC,CASSVGGRGRFQETQYF
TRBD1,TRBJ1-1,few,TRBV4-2,TGTGCCAGCAGCCTAGATTTACGGCCTCCGGGACAGGGGTCCACTGAAGCTTTCTTT,CASSLDLRPPGQGSTEAFF
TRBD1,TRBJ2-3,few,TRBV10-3,TGTGCCATCACCCAGACGGGACAGGGGAGAGATACGCAGTATTTT,CAITQTGQGRDTQYF
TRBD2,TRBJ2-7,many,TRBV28,TGTGCCAGCAGTCCCGAGGGACTAGCGGATTCCTACGAGCAGTACTTC,CASSPEGLADSYEQYF
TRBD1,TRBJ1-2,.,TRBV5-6,TGTGCCAGCAGCCGACAGGGGGTCACGCTTGGCTACACCTTC,CASSRQGVTLGYTF
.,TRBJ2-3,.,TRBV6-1,TGTGCCAGCAATTGGGCAGTTAGCACAGATACGCAGTATTTT,CASNWAVSTDTQYF
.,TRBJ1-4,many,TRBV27,TGTGCCAGCAGTTTTACGGTCACGAATGAAAAACTGTTTTTT,CASSFTVTNEKLFF
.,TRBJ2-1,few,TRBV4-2,TGTGCCAGCAGCCAGGGTCTAGCGTCGAGCTCCTACAATGAGCAGTTCTTC,CASSQGLASSSYNEQFF
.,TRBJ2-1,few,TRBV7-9,TGTGCCAGCAGTCGGGGAAGGTCCAATGAGCAGTTCTTC,CASSRGRSNEQFF
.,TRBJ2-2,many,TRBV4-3,TGCGCCAGCAGCCAAGCCGCGGCCGGGGAGCTGTTTTTT,CASSQAAAGELFF
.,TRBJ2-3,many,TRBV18,TGTGCCAGCTCACCACGGGGACTCTCCACAGATACGCAGTATTTT,CASSPRGLSTDTQYF
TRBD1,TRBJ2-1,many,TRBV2,TGTGCCAGCACGGGACAGGGGAACAATGAGCAGTTCTTC,CASTGQGNNEQFF
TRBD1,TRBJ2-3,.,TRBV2,TGTGCCAGCAGACAGGGGGCTATCGGAGATACGCAGTATTTT,CASRQGAIGDTQYF
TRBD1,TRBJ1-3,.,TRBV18,TGTGCCAGCTCAGCGCCCGGACAGGCCGTTGGAAACACCATATATTTT,CASSAPGQAVGNTIYF
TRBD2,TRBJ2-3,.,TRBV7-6,TGTGCCAGCAGCCTCGGACTAGCCTCAGATACGCAGTATTTT,CASSLGLASDTQYF
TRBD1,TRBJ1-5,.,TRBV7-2,TGTGCCAGCAGCGGGGACAGGGGGCAGCCCCAGCATTTT,CASSGDRGQPQHF
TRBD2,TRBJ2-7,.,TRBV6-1,TGTGCCAGCAGTGAACCGGCTAGCGGGCCCTACGAGCAGTACTTC,CASSEPASGPYEQYF
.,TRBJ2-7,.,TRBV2,TGTGCCAGCAGAGGCGGTACCTACGAGCAGTACTTC,CASRGGTYEQYF
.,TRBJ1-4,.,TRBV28,TGTGCCAGCAGTTTAAATATAGGGTGGGCATCTAATGAAAAACTGTTTTTT,CASSLNIGWASNEKLFF
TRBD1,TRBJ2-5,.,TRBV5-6,TGTGCCAGCAGCTTGGTCGGGACAGGGGTAGAGACCCAGTACTTC,CASSLVGTGVETQYF
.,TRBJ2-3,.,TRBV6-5,TGTGCCAGCAGTTACAGAGGGTATGGCACAGATACGCAGTATTTT,CASSYRGYGTDTQYF